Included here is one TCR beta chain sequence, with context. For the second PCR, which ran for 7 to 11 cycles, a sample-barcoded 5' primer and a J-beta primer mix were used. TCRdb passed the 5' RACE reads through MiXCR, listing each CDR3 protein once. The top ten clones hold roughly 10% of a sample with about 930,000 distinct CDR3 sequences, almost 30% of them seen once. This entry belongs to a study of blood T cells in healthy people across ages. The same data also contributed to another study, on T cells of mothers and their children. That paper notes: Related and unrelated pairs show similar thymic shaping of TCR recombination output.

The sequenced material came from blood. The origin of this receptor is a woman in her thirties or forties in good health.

CDR3 amino acids: CSARVFGTKGEKLFF. The CDR3 region has the DNA TGCAGTGCTAGAGTATTCGGGACGAAAGGGGAAAAACTGTTTTTT. This chain uses TRBV20-1 with TRBJ1-4; tentative D call: TRBD1 (5 bases). Trimming removed 1 base from V and 8 bases from J, with 17 bases in between. The CDR3 is made up of 15 amino acids. Germline CDR1 and CDR2: DFQATT and SNEGSKA (reference sequence).